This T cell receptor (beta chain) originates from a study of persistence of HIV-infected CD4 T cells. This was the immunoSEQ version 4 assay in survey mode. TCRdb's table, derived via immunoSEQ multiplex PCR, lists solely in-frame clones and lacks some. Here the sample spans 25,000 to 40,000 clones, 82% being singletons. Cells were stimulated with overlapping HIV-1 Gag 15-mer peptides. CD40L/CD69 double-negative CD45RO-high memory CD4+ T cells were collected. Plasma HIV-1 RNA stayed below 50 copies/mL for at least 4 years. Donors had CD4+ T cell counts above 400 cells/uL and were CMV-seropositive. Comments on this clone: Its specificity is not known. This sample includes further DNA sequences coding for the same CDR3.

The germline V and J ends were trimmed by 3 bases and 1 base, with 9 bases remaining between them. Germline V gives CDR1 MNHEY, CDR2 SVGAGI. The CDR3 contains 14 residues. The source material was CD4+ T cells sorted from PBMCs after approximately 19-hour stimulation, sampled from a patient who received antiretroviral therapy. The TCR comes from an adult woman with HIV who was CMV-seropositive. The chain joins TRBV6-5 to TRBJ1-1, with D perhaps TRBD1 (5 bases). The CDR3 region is CASSYLQGNTEAFF. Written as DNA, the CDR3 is TGTGCCAGCAGTTATCTTCAGGGGAACACTGAAGCTTTCTTT.